This TCR beta chain emerged from a study of shared clonotypes between healthy human individuals. Study conclusions and caveats: In contrast to clonotypes shared by all four donors, non-shared clonotypes had lower generation probabilities.

Worth noting for this clone: Its antigen is still unknown.

Only CD45RO-negative cells positively selected for CCR7 counted as naive CD8 cells, so terminally differentiated effector memory CD45RA+ cells were excluded. Roughly 200 ng DNA, approximately 30,000 T cell genomes, went into each sorted-subset replicate PCR. The data were produced by immunoSEQ multiplex PCR, yet TCRdb's version contains in-frame clones alone and is incomplete. The repertoire holds about 2.1 million clones, with roughly 91% as singletons. The V segment lost 4 bases and the J segment 4 bases; nucleotides outside the gene matches: 3. The germline V gene has CDR1 SGHTA and CDR2 FQGNSA. This CDR3 is 15 amino acids long.

The chain links TRBV7-2 to TRBJ2-2; 10 bases are shared with TRBD2. The source of this sequence is a man aged 18 to 29 in good health. Some clones in this sample may be carry-over from other donors' samples. Material for sequencing was naive CD8+ T cells from PBMCs. CDR3 in DNA: TGTGCCAGCAGCTCGAGCGGGAGGGTCACCGGGGAGCTGTTTTTT. Amino acid sequence: CASSSSGRVTGELFF.